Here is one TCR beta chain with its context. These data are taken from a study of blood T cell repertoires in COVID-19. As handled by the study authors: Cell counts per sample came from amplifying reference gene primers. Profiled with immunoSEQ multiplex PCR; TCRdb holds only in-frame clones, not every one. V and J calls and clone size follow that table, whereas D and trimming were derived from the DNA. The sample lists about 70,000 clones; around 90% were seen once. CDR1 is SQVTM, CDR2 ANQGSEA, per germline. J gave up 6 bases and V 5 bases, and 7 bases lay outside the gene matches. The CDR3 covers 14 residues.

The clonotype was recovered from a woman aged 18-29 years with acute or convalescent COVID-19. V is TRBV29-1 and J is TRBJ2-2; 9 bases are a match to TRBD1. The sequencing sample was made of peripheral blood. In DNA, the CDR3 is TGCAGCGTTTCGGGGACAGGGAGGGCCGGGGAGCTGTTTTTT. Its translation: CSVSGTGRAGELFF.